This T cell receptor (beta chain) was captured in a study of blood T cell repertoires in COVID-19. At the level of the study: For recovered donors of Cohort 3, there were two negative PCRs, clearance, or symptom resolution. The analysed material was cDNA or gDNA that came from T cells, B-cell-depleted T cells, or PBMCs.

Adults between about 18 and 89 years of age took part from about two dozen US areas. Participants reported their clinical history, and cohort assignment relied on those reports. Looked up from germline, CDR1 is SNHLY and CDR2 is FYNNEI. The CDR3 totals 12 residues. V was shortened by 2 bases and J by 11 bases, with 11 bases between the two germline ends. Using immunoSEQ multiplex PCR, the repertoire was profiled, and TCRdb retains in-frame clones only, with some absent. This sample has 400,000 or so clones, with roughly 86% found just once. Sequencing was carried out using PBMCs or T cells enriched from blood (not recorded which). J is TRBJ2-3 and V is TRBV2; tentative D call: TRBD1 (6 bases). The TCR originated in a man aged 40-55 years in a cohort exposed to, infected with or recovered from COVID-19 (not recorded which). In DNA, the CDR3 is TGTGCCAGCAGTGAACAGGGGACGATGCAGTATTTT. Encoded protein: CASSEQGTMQYF.